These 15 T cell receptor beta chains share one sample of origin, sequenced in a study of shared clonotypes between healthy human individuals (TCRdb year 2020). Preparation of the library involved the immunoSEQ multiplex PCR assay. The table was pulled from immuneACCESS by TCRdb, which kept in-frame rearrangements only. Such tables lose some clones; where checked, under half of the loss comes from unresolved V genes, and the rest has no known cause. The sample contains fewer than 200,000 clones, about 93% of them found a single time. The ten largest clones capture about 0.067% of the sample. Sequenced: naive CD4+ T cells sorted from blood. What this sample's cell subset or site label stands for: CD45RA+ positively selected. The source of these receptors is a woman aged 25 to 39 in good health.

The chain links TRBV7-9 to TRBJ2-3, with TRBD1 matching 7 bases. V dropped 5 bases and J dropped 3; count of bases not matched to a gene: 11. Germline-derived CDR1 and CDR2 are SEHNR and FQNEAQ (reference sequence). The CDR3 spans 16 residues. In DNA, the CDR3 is TGTGCCAGCAGCCCCCGACAGGGTCTGATAACAGATACGCAGTATTTT. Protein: CASSPRQGLITDTQYF. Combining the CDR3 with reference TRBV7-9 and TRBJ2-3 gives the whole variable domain DTGVSQNPRHKITKRGQNVTFRCDPISEHNRLYWYRQTLGQGPEFLTYFQNEAQLEKSRLLSDRFSAERPKGSFSTLEIQRTEQGDSAMYLCASSPRQGLITDTQYFGPGTRLTVL.

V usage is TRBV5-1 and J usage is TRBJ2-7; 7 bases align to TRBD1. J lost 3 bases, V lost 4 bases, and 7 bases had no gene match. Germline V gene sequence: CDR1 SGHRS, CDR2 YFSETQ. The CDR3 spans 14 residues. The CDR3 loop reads CASSPGQDLYEQYF. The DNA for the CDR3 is TGCGCCAGCAGCCCTGGACAGGACCTCTACGAGCAGTACTTC.

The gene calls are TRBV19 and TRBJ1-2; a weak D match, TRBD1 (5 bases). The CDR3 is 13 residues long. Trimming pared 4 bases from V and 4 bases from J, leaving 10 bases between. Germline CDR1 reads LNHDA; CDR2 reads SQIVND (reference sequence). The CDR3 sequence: CASSTDSRYGYTF. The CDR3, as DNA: TGTGCCAGTAGTACTGACAGTCGCTATGGCTACACCTTC.

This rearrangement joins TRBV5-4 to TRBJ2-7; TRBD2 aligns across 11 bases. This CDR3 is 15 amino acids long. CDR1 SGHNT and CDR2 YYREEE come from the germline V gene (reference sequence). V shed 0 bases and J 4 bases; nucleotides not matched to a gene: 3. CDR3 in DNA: TGTGCCAGCAGCTTGGGACTAGCGGGATCTTACGAGCAGTACTTC. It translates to CASSLGLAGSYEQYF.

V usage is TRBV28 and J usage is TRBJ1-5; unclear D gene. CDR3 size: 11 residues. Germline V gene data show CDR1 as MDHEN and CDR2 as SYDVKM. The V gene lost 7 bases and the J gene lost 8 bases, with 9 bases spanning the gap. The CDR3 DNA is TGTGCCAGCACCTCTCGGGAGCCCCAGCATTTT. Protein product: CASTSREPQHF.

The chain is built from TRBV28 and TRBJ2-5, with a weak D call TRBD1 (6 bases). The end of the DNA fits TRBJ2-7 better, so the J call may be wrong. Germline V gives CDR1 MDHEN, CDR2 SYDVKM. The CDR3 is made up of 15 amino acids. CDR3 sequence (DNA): TGTGCCAGCAGTTTAGGGTCAGGGGCAACCTACGAGCAGTACTTC. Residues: CASSLGSGATYEQYF.

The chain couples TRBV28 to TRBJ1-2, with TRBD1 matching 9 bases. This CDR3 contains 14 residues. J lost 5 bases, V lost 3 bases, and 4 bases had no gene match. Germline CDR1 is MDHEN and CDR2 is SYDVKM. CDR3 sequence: CASSFGTGIYGYTF. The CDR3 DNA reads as TGTGCCAGCAGTTTCGGGACAGGGATATATGGCTACACCTTC.

Here the CDR3 reads CASSQSSLTYNEQFF. In nucleotides, the CDR3 is TGTGCCAGCAGCCAATCGTCACTAACCTACAATGAGCAGTTCTTC. This chain connects TRBV4-2 to TRBJ2-1, with D unresolved. The germline V gene has CDR1 LGHNA and CDR2 YNFKEQ. The V end lost 2 bases, the J end lost 2 bases, and 10 bases lay between the germline ends. The CDR3 length is 15 residues.

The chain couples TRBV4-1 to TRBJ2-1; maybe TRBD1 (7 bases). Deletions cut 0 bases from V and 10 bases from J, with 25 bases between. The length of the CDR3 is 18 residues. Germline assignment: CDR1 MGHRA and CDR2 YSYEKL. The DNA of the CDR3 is TGCGCCAGCAGCCAAGATCTCGAAGTAGCGGAGGGGGCCAGAGAGCAGTTCTTC. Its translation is CASSQDLEVAEGAREQFF.

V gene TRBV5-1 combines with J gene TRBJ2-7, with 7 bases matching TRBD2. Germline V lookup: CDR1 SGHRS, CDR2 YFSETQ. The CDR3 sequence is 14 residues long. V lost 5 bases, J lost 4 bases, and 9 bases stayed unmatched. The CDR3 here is CASSREGRGYEQYF. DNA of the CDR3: TGCGCCAGCAGTAGGGAGGGGCGAGGGTACGAGCAGTACTTC.

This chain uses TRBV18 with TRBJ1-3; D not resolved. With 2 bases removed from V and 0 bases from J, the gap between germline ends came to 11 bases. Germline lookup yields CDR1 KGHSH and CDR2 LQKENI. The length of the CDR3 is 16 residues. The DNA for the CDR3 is TGTGCCAGCTCACCAAGATCCACCAGCTCTGGAAACACCATATATTTT. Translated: CASSPRSTSSGNTIYF.

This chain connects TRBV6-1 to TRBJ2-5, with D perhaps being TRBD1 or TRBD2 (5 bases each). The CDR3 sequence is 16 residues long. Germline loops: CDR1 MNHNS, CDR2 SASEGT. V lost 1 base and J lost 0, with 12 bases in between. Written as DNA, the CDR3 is TGTGCCAGCAGTGAAGAGAGGGGCCGGTACCAAGAGACCCAGTACTTC. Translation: CASSEERGRYQETQYF.

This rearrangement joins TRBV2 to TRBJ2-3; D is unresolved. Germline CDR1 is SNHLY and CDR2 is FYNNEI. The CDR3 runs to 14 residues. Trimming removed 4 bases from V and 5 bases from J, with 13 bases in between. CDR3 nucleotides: TGTGCCAGCAGTGTGAGCACACTGGAAGATACGCAGTATTTT. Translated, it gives CASSVSTLEDTQYF.

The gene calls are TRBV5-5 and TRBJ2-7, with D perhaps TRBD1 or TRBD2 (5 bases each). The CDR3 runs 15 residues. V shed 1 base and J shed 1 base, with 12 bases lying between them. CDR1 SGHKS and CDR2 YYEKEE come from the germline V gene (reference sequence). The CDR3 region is CASSLLRDPSYEQYF. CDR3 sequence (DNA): TGTGCCAGCAGCTTGCTTCGGGACCCGTCCTACGAGCAGTACTTC.

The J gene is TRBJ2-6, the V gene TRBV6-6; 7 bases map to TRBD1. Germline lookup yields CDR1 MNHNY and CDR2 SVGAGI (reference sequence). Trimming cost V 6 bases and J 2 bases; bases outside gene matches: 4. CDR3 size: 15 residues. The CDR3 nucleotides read TGTGCCAGCAGAACTACAGGGGCTGGGGCCAACGTCCTGACTTTC. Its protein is CASRTTGAGANVLTF.